Below, 22 T cell receptor beta chains from the same sample are listed, as sequenced in a study of beta chain features in type 1 diabetes (dated by TCRdb to 2017 to 2018). Broad study findings and their caveats: In all four CD4+ subsets, TCRB CDR3 length was moderately but significantly shorter in type 1 diabetes patients.

Receptors were amplified or captured by the immunoSEQ multiplex PCR assay. All of the isolated RNA was reverse transcribed with the High Capacity cDNA Reverse Transcription Kit, so expressed TCRB transcripts were sequenced. The clones in this table, taken by TCRdb from immuneACCESS, are in-frame only. Not every clone is retained; where verified, under half of the shortfall comes from an unresolved V gene, and the cause of the rest is unknown. This sample is represented by some 350,000 clones; roughly 13% of them were singletons. Clones ranked in the top ten supply roughly 0.015% of the sample. No antigen has been identified for these receptors. Sequenced: naive CD4+ T cells from blood. The cell subset or site label, as the study defines it: true naive CD4+ T cells. The receptors were sampled from a woman younger than 35 with type 1 diabetes.

This clone was observed a few times. The chain carries TRBV7-2 and TRBJ2-1; TRBD2 agrees at 11 bases. Per the germline V gene, CDR1 is SGHTA and CDR2 is FQGNSA. The junction had 7 bases not matched to a gene; V was cut back by 2 bases and J by 4 bases. This CDR3 contains 17 residues. The CDR3 reads CASSLWASGRKYNEQFF. In DNA, the CDR3 is TGTGCCAGCAGCTTATGGGCTAGCGGGAGGAAATACAATGAGCAGTTCTTC.

The chain is built from TRBV6-6 and TRBJ2-1; 11 bases line up with TRBD2. This CDR3 is 15 amino acids long. Germline V lookup: CDR1 MNHNY, CDR2 SVGAGI (reference sequence). With 6 bases clipped from V and 7 bases from J, the junction kept 8 bases outside the gene matches. This chain's CDR3 is CASRQLAGAKNEQFF. The CDR3 nucleotides are TGTGCCAGCAGACAACTAGCGGGAGCGAAAAATGAGCAGTTCTTC.

The chain combines TRBV7-2 with TRBJ2-1; TRBD2 agrees at 10 bases. V gave up 1 base and J gave up 3 bases; unmatched junction bases: 3. The CDR3 runs to 16 residues. From germline, CDR1 is SGHTA and CDR2 FQGNSA. CDR3 protein: CASSLEGTSVYNEQFF. For the CDR3, the DNA is TGTGCCAGCAGCTTAGAAGGGACTAGCGTCTACAATGAGCAGTTCTTC.

This clone has only a few counts. This chain uses TRBV11-2 with TRBJ2-7, with D possibly being TRBD1 (5 bases). The CDR3 has 15 residues. V dropped 3 bases and J dropped 0 bases, with 12 bases sitting between them. Germline-derived CDR1 and CDR2 are SGHAT and FQNNGV. The CDR3 region has the DNA TGTGCCAGCAGCTTCTCGCAGGGCCTCTCCTACGAGCAGTACGTC. The encoded protein is CASSFSQGLSYEQYV.

The chain combines TRBV9 with TRBJ2-3; 12 bases are shared with TRBD2. The germline CDR1 and CDR2 sequences are SGDLS and YYNGEE. Trimming took 2 bases from V and 6 from J; bases not matched to a gene: 10. CDR3 size: 17 residues. This chain's CDR3 is CASSVQTSGSFYDTQYF. The CDR3 bases are TGTGCCAGCAGCGTCCAGACTAGCGGGAGCTTTTATGATACGCAGTATTTT.

The chain couples TRBV5-1 to TRBJ1-1; D is unclear. The CDR3 loop spans 15 amino acids. V gave up 7 bases and J gave up 0 bases, with 16 bases separating them. Per germline, CDR1 SGHRS and CDR2 YFSETQ. Here the CDR3 DNA reads TGCGCCAGCGGGGAGTCGGCTGGGGTGAACACTGAAGCTTTCTTT. Translated: CASGESAGVNTEAFF.

This sequence joins TRBV9 and TRBJ2-3; 9 bases agree with TRBD1. The CDR3 runs to 15 residues. Germline V gene lookup returns CDR1 SGDLS and CDR2 YYNGEE. The junction had 9 bases not matched to a gene; V was cut back by 4 bases and J by 6 bases. The DNA for the CDR3 is TGTGCCAGCAGCCCGCGGACAGGGGAGGGGGATACGCAGTATTTT. Amino acids: CASSPRTGEGDTQYF.

This clone was counted between two and nine times. This rearrangement joins TRBV5-1 to TRBJ2-7; TRBD1 agrees at 10 bases. The CDR3 spans 14 residues. Trimming cost V 3 bases and J 2 bases; bases outside gene matches: 2. Germline CDR1 is SGHRS and CDR2 is YFSETQ. CDR3 in amino acids: CASSSDRGTYEQYF. The CDR3 coding sequence is TGCGCCAGCAGCTCGGACAGGGGGACCTACGAGCAGTACTTC.

This clone has a handful of counts. The rearrangement uses TRBV27 and TRBJ2-7; tentatively, D is TRBD1 (5 bases). V shed 2 bases and J shed 2 bases, with 7 bases lying between them. The CDR3 is made up of 13 amino acids. Germline V gives CDR1 MNHEY, CDR2 SMNVEV (reference sequence). CDR3 DNA: TGTGCCAGCAGTTTACAGGGAACCTACGAGCAGTACTTC. As protein: CASSLQGTYEQYF.

In its sample, this clone was seen a few times. The chain is built from TRBV4-2 and TRBJ2-5, with a weak D call TRBD2 (5 bases). CDR1 is LGHNA, CDR2 YNFKEQ, per germline. Trimming pared 0 bases from V and 7 bases from J, leaving 15 bases between. CDR3 length: 15 amino acids. The CDR3 sequence: CASSQDARRKVTQYF. CDR3 DNA: TGTGCCAGCAGCCAAGATGCTAGGAGGAAGGTGACCCAGTACTTC.

The chain combines TRBV20-1 with TRBJ2-7, with D possibly being TRBD2 (5 bases). Trimming took off 6 bases at V and 3 bases at J, with 9 bases between the two ends. The CDR3 consists of 11 residues. Germline V gene data show CDR1 as DFQATT and CDR2 as SNEGSKA (reference sequence). The CDR3 spells CSAEGGYEQYF. The CDR3 DNA reads as TGCAGTGCCGAGGGTGGCTACGAGCAGTACTTC.

This clone appeared a few times. The V call is TRBV7-9, the J call TRBJ2-1; the match to TRBD2 covers 7 bases. The length of the CDR3 is 13 residues. Germline lookup yields CDR1 SEHNR and CDR2 FQNEAQ (reference sequence). Trimming took 2 bases from V and 9 from J; bases not matched to a gene: 4. The CDR3 sequence: CASSLSGLVEQFF. The CDR3 DNA reads TGTGCCAGCAGCTTATCCGGACTAGTTGAGCAGTTCTTC.

The chain joins TRBV19 to TRBJ2-4; D may be TRBD1 (6 bases). The germline V and J ends were trimmed by 7 bases and 0 bases, with 13 bases remaining between them. Germline V lookup: CDR1 LNHDA, CDR2 SQIVND (reference sequence). CDR3 size: 15 residues. The CDR3 DNA reads TGTGCCAGTACTTCTTCAGGGGTAGCCAAAAACATTCAGTACTTC. Encoded protein: CASTSSGVAKNIQYF. The variable domain in full, with the rest retrieved from reference TRBV19 and TRBJ2-4, is DGGITQSPKYLFRKEGQNVTLSCEQNLNHDAMYWYRQDPGQGLRLIYYSQIVNDFQKGDIAEGYSVSREKKESFPLTVTSAQKNPTAFYLCASTSSGVAKNIQYFGAGTRLSVL.

For the CDR3, the DNA is TGTGCCAGCAGGCCGGCTCCCCACGCGGGCGGCTACACCTTC. Amino acid sequence: CASRPAPHAGGYTF. This chain connects TRBV9 to TRBJ1-2; D not resolved. Trimming removed 5 bases from V and 8 bases from J, with 19 bases in between. There are 14 residues in the CDR3. Germline lookup yields CDR1 SGDLS and CDR2 YYNGEE.

This clone was seen more than once but under ten times. This sequence joins TRBV6-4 and TRBJ2-3; D may be TRBD2 (5 bases). Trimming pared 4 bases from V and 3 bases from J, leaving 8 bases between. The V gene's germline CDR1 is MRHNA and CDR2 SNTAGT. This CDR3 region has 13 residues. The CDR3 here is CASSGGLTDTQYF. CDR3 DNA sequence: TGTGCCAGCAGTGGAGGGTTGACAGATACGCAGTATTTT.

The chain combines TRBV30 with TRBJ2-2; the D is unclear. Trimming removed 3 bases from V and 9 bases from J, with 11 bases in between. CDR1 GTSNPN and CDR2 SVGIG come from the germline V gene (reference sequence). The CDR3 totals 12 residues. CDR3 DNA sequence: TGTGCCTGGAGCCCCCATGAGCGGGAGCTGTTTTTT. Its protein product is CAWSPHERELFF.

This chain links TRBV5-1 with TRBJ2-5; 8 nucleotides agree with TRBD1. The ends lost 4 bases at V and 4 bases at J; junction bases unmatched: 9. CDR1 is SGHRS and CDR2 is YFSETQ in the germline V gene. CDR3 length: 15 amino acids. CDR3 region: CASSPTGVAGETQYF. The CDR3 nucleotides read TGCGCCAGCAGCCCGACAGGGGTGGCTGGAGAGACCCAGTACTTC.

This clone has only a few counts. V gene TRBV5-1 combines with J gene TRBJ2-5, with 9 bases fitting TRBD1. J was trimmed by 2 bases and V by 4 bases; bases with no gene match: 9. This CDR3 is built from 16 residues. The germline gives CDR1 SGHRS, CDR2 YFSETQ. The CDR3 DNA follows: TGCGCCAGCAGCGAGGCCGGGACAGGGCGGCAAGAGACCCAGTACTTC. The encoded protein is CASSEAGTGRQETQYF.

This clone was counted between two and nine times. The same CDR3 can be traced to other DNA sequences in this sample. J is TRBJ2-2 and V is TRBV7-9; TRBD2 matches 8 bases. V trimming: 3 bases; J trimming: 4 bases; junction bases outside the gene matches: 1. The CDR3 length is 14 residues. Germline V CDR1 and CDR2: SEHNR, FQNEAQ (reference sequence). The CDR3 nucleotides read TGTGCCAGCAGCTTCGCGGGGGGCACCGGGGAGCTGTTTTTT. It yields the protein CASSFAGGTGELFF.

The chain recombines TRBV5-4 with TRBJ2-7; 7 bases align to TRBD1. Germline trimming cut 2 bases from V and 3 bases from J; bases unmatched to any gene: 17. The CDR3 covers 18 residues. Germline V gives CDR1 SGHNT, CDR2 YYREEE (reference sequence). The CDR3 loop is CASSFEHAGTVTFYEQYF. The CDR3 DNA reads as TGTGCCAGCAGCTTCGAACACGCTGGGACAGTAACCTTCTACGAGCAGTACTTC.

In this sample, this clone turned up a few times. The J gene is TRBJ2-5, the V gene TRBV11-2; weak D call: TRBD2 (6 bases). From germline, CDR1 is SGHAT and CDR2 FQNNGV. CDR3 length: 14 amino acids. Between the trimmed V and J ends, which lost 1 base and 5 bases, there was a span of 11 bases. As DNA, the CDR3 is TGTGCCAGCAGCTTAGGGGGACTGGGCGAGACCCAGTACTTC. It specifies CASSLGGLGETQYF.

The chain combines TRBV7-2 with TRBJ2-5; TRBD2 matches 11 bases. Germline V gene sequence: CDR1 SGHTA, CDR2 FQGNSA. This CDR3 has 17 residues. J lost 1 base, V lost 5 bases, and 9 bases had no gene match. CDR3 in DNA: TGTGCCAGCAGCCGACACTCTAGCGGGAGGCCCCAAGAGACCCAGTACTTC. Translated: CASSRHSSGRPQETQYF.